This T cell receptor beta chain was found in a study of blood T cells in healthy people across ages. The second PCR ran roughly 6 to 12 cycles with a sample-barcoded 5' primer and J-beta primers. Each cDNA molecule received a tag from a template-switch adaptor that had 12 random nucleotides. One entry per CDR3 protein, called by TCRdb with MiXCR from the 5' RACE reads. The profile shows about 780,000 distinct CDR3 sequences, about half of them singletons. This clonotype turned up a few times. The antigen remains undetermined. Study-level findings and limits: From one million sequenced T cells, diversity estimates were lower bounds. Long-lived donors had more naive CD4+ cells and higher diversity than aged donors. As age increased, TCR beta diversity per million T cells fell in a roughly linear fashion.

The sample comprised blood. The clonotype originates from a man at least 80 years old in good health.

CDR3 protein: CSASKGNEQFF. Written as DNA, the CDR3 is TGCAGTGCTAGTAAGGGCAATGAGCAGTTCTTC. The chain recombines TRBV20-1 with TRBJ2-1; D call uncertain. V was shortened by 3 bases and J by 6 bases, with 6 bases between the two germline ends. The CDR3 is made up of 11 amino acids. Germline-derived CDR1 and CDR2 are DFQATT and SNEGSKA (reference sequence).